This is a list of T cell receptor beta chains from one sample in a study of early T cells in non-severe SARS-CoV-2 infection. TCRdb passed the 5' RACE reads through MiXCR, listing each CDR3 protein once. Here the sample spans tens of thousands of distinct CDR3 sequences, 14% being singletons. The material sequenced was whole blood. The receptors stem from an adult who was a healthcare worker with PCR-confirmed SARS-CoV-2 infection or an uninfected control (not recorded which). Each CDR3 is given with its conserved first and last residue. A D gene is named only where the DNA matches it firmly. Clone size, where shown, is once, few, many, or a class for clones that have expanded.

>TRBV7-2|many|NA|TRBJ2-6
CASSLNPAHSGANVLTF
TGTGCCAGCAGCTTAAACCCGGCCCACTCTGGGGCCAACGTCCTGACTTTC
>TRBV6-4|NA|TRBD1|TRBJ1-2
CASSDSTGNGYTF
TGTGCCAGCAGTGACTCGACAGGGAACGGCTACACCTTC
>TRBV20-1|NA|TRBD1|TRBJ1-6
CSARGGQGRNSPLHF
TGCAGTGCTAGAGGGGGACAGGGGAGGAATTCACCCCTCCACTTT
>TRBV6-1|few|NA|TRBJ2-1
CASSEWGEQFF
TGTGCCAGCAGTGAGTGGGGAGAGCAGTTCTTC
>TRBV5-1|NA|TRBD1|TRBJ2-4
CASSWGQRLAKNIQYF
TGCGCCAGCAGCTGGGGACAGCGGCTAGCCAAAAACATTCAGTACTTC
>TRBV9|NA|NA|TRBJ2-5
CASSVAQAVETQYF
TGTGCCAGCAGCGTAGCCCAGGCGGTAGAGACCCAGTACTTC
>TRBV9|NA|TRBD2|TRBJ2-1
CASSVGEGRPYNEQFF
TGTGCCAGCAGCGTAGGGGAGGGGAGGCCCTACAATGAGCAGTTCTTC
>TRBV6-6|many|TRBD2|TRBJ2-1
CASSNGRAGLSSYNEQFF
TGTGCCAGCAGTAATGGACGAGCGGGGTTAAGCTCCTACAATGAGCAGTTCTTC
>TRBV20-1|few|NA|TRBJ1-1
CSAPGTRDTEAFF
TGCAGTGCTCCCGGGACAAGGGACACTGAAGCTTTCTTT
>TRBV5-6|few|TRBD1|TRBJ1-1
CASSLWDRGNTEAFF
TGTGCCAGCAGCTTGTGGGACAGGGGGAACACTGAAGCTTTCTTT
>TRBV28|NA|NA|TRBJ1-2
CASQSSYSPFGYTF
TGTGCCAGCCAGAGCTCCTACTCTCCTTTCGGCTACACCTTC
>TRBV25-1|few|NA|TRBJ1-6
CASSEFTDGASSPLHF
TGTGCCAGCAGTGAATTCACCGACGGCGCGAGTTCACCCCTCCACTTT
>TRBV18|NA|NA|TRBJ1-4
CASSPIRRDNEKLFF
TGTGCCAGCTCACCAATCCGTCGAGACAATGAAAAACTGTTTTTT
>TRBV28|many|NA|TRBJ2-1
CASSLRSGALYNEQFF
TGTGCCAGCAGTTTACGGTCCGGGGCGTTATACAATGAGCAGTTCTTC
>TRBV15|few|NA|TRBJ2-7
CATSAGGLSYEQYF
TGTGCCACCAGCGCAGGGGGGCTCTCCTACGAGCAGTACTTC
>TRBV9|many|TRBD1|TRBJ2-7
CASSAGQGTYEQYF
TGTGCCAGCAGCGCAGGACAGGGGACCTACGAGCAGTACTTC
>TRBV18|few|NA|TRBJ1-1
CASSPGQPSAEAFF
TGTGCCAGCTCCCCAGGACAGCCAAGCGCTGAAGCTTTCTTT
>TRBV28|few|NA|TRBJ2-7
CASAGTPTYEQYF
TGTGCCAGCGCGGGGACCCCAACCTACGAGCAGTACTTC
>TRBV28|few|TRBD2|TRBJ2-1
CASSTLAGVNEQFF
TGTGCCAGCAGTACCTTAGCGGGGGTCAATGAGCAGTTCTTC
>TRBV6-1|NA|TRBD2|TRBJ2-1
CASSFLAGERNEQFF
TGTGCCAGCAGTTTTCTAGCGGGGGAGAGGAATGAGCAGTTCTTC
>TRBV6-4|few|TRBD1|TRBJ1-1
CASSPGQGVGNTEAFF
TGTGCCAGCAGTCCGGGACAGGGAGTGGGGAACACTGAAGCTTTCTTT
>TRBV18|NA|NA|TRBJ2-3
CASSPPQTDTQYF
TGTGCCAGCTCACCGCCGCAGACAGATACGCAGTATTTT
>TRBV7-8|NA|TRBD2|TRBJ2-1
CASSLGGGAYNEQFF
TGTGCCAGCAGCTTAGGCGGGGGAGCATACAATGAGCAGTTCTTC
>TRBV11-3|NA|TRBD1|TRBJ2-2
CASSPGTGPITGELFF
TGTGCCAGCAGCCCCGGGACAGGTCCGATCACCGGGGAGCTGTTTTTT
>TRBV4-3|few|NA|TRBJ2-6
CASSQELRISGANVLTF
TGCGCCAGCAGCCAAGAGTTACGGATCTCTGGGGCCAACGTCCTGACTTTC
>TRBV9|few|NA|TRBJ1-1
CASSPGPRLNTEAFF
TGTGCCAGCAGCCCTGGTCCCAGGTTGAACACTGAAGCTTTCTTT